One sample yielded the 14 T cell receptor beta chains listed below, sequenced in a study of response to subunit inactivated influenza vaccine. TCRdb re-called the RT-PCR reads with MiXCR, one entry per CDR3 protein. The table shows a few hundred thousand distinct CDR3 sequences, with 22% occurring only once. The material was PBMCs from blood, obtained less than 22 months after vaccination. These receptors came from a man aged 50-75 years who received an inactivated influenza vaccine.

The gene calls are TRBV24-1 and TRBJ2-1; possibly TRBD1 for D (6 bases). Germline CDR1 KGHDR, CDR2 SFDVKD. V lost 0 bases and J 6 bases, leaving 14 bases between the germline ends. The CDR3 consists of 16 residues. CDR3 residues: CATSDLGRGVSNEQFF. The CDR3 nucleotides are TGTGCCACCAGTGATTTGGGCAGGGGAGTAAGCAATGAGCAGTTCTTC.

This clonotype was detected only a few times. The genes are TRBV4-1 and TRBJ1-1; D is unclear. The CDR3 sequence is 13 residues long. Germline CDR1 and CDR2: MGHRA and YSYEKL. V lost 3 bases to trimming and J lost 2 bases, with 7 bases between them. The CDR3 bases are TGCGCCAGCAGCCATACGGACAACACTGAAGCTTTCTTT. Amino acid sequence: CASSHTDNTEAFF.

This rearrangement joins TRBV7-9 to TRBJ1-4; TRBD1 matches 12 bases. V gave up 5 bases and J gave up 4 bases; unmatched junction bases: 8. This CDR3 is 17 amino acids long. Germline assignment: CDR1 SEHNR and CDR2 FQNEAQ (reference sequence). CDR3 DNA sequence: TGTGCCAGCAGCCCCGGGACAGGGGGCGTCGATAATGAAAAACTGTTTTTT. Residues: CASSPGTGGVDNEKLFF.

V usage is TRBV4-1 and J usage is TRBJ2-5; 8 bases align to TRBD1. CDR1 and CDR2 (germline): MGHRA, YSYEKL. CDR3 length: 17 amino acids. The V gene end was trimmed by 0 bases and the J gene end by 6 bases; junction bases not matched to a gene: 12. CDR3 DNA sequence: TGCGCCAGCAGCCAAGACGGGATTGGCGGACAGGGAAAGACCCAGTACTTC. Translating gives CASSQDGIGGQGKTQYF.

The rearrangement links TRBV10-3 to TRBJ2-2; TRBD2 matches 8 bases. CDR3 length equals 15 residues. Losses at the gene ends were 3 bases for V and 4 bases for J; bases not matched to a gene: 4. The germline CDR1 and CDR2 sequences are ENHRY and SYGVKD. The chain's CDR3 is CAISDLSGITGELFF. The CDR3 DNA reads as TGTGCCATCAGTGACCTTAGCGGGATCACCGGGGAGCTGTTTTTT.

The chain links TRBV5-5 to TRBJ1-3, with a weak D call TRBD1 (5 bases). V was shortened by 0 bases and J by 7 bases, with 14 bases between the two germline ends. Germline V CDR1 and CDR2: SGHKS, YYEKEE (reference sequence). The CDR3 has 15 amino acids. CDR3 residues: CASSLGPGKGNTIYF. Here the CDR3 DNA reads TGTGCCAGCAGCTTGGGTCCGGGAAAGGGGAACACCATATATTTT.

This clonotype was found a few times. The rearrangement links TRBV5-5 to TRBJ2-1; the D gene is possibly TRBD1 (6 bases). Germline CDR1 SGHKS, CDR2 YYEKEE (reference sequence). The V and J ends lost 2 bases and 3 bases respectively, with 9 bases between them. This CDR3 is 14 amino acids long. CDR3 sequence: CASSLRTDYNEQFF. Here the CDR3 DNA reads TGTGCCAGCAGCTTACGGACAGACTACAATGAGCAGTTCTTC.

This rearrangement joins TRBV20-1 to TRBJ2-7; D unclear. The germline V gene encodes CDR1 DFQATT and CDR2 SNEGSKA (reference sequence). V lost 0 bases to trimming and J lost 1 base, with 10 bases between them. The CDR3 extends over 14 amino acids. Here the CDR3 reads CSARDTAVSYEQYF. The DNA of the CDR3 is TGCAGTGCTAGAGATACCGCCGTTTCCTACGAGCAGTACTTC.

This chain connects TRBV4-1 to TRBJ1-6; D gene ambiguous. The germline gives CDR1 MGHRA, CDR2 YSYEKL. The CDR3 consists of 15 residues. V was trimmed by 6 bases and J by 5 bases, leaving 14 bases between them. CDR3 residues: CASSPNKDDNSPLHF. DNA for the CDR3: TGCGCCAGCAGTCCGAACAAGGACGATAATTCACCCCTCCACTTT.

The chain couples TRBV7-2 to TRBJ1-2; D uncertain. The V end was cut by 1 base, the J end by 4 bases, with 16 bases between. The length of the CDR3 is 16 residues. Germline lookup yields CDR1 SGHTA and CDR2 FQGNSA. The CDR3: CASSLDWQPSGYGYTF. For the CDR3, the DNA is TGTGCCAGCAGCTTAGATTGGCAGCCTTCTGGCTATGGCTACACCTTC. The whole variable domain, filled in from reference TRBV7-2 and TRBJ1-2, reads GAGVSQSPSNKVTEKGKDVELRCDPISGHTALYWYRQSLGQGLEFLIYFQGNSAPDKSGLPSDRFSAERTGGSVSTLTIQRTQQEDSAVYLCASSLDWQPSGYGYTFGSGTRLTVV.

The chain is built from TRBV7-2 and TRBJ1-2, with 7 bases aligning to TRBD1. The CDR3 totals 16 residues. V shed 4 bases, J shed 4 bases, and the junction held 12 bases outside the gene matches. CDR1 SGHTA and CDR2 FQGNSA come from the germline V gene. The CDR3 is CASSSLFTGEGYGYTF. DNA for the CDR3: TGTGCCAGCAGCTCCCTCTTCACAGGGGAAGGCTATGGCTACACCTTC.

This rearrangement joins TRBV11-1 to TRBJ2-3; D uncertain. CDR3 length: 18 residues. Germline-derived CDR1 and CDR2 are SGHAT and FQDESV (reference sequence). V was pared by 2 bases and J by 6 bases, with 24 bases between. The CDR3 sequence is CASSLHGFQEVIQDTQYF. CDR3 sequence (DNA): TGTGCCAGCAGCTTACACGGGTTTCAAGAGGTAATTCAGGATACGCAGTATTTT.

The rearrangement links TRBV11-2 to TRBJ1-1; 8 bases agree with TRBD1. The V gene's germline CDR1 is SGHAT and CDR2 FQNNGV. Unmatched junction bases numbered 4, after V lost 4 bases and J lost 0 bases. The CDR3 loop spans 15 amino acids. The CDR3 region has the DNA TGTGCCAGCAGCTCGATCAGGGGGCTGAACACTGAAGCTTTCTTT. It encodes CASSSIRGLNTEAFF. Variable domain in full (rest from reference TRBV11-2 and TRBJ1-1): EAGVAQSPRYKIIEKRQSVAFWCNPISGHATLYWYQQILGQGPKLLIQFQNNGVVDDSQLPKDRFSAERLKGVDSTLKIQPAKLEDSAVYLCASSSIRGLNTEAFFGQGTRLTVV.

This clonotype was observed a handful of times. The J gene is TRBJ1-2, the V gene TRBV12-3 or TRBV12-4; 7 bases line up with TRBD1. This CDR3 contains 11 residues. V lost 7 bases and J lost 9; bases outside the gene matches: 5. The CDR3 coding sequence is TGTGCCAGCACCTTACAGGGGAGCTACACCTTC. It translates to CASTLQGSYTF.